This T cell receptor beta chain was identified in a study of OX40 agonist ivuxolimab in advanced cancers. Overall study results and limits: Average numbers of expanded clones were greater in CD8+ T cells than in CD4+.

Details on this clone: Its antigen is undetermined.

At cycle 4 day 1, cycle 7 day 1, and baseline, blood was sampled. Assay used: immunoSEQ multiplex PCR; TCRdb lists only in-frame clones, some missing. Of 80,000 or so clones listed, more than 80% are singletons. Unmatched junction bases numbered 6, after V lost 6 bases and J lost 2 bases. This CDR3 has 14 amino acids. Germline V gene lookup returns CDR1 MDHEN and CDR2 SYDVKM. Sequencing used CD4+ or CD8+ T cells sorted from blood, obtained in a trial of the OX40 agonist ivuxolimab. This clonotype was sampled from an adult with an advanced solid tumor such as melanoma, head and neck, liver or kidney cancer. V and J are TRBV28 and TRBJ1-1; 7 nucleotides agree with TRBD1. The CDR3 spells CASRAQGSNTEAFF. The CDR3 region has the DNA TGTGCCAGCAGAGCACAGGGGAGCAACACTGAAGCTTTCTTT. The full variable domain, with the rest looked up from reference TRBV28 and TRBJ1-1, is DVKVTQSSRYLVKRTGEKVFLECVQDMDHENMFWYRQDPGLGLRLIYFSYDVKMKEKGDIPEGYSVSREKKERFSLILESASTNQTSMYLCASRAQGSNTEAFFGQGTRLTVV.